The clone carrying this T cell receptor beta chain was detected many times. What it recognizes is unknown. TCR beta CDR3 regions were amplified from RNA transcripts. A set of HTBI primers served as the primers for a first-round RT-PCR of the TCR CDR3. TCRdb fed the multiplex PCR reads into MiXCR, producing one record per CDR3 protein. The table lists some 340,000 distinct CDR3 sequences, roughly an eighth of them singletons. The sample originates from a study of T cells in Graves' hyperthyroidism and ophthalmopathy. Study outcomes and limitations: Before onset, ophthalmopathy was predicted by the model a median around 6.2 months earlier.

The receptor's source is a middle-aged woman with Graves' ophthalmopathy. The sequencing input was blood.

CDR3 bases: TGTGCCAGCATTCCAGGAGGGGTCAAGGGAAACACCATATATTTT. Amino acids: CASIPGGVKGNTIYF. The chain recombines TRBV28 with TRBJ1-3, with D possibly TRBD1 on 5 matching bases. Germline loops: CDR1 MDHEN, CDR2 SYDVKM. Trimming removed 7 bases from V and 4 bases from J, with 17 bases in between. The CDR3 runs to 15 residues. Full variable domain (rest looked up from reference TRBV28 and TRBJ1-3): DVKVTQSSRYLVKRTGEKVFLECVQDMDHENMFWYRQDPGLGLRLIYFSYDVKMKEKGDIPEGYSVSREKKERFSLILESASTNQTSMYLCASIPGGVKGNTIYFGEGSWLTVV.